The table lists the clone carrying this TCR beta chain with a few counts. Its antigen is undetermined. The source of the sample is a study of human T cells and chemical hapten exposure. Study-wide context: While the approximately 22-week study was under way, patients received diphenylcyclopropenone on the scalp every week.

V lost 6 bases to trimming and J lost 7 bases; unmatched junction nucleotides: 10. CDR1 is SNHLY, CDR2 FYNNEI, per germline. CDR3 length equals 14 residues. Time point: patch test 1, 2 weeks after DPC sensitization. The treatment is: therapeutic diphenylcyclopropenone sensitization with weekly scalp DPC. Notes on the study in general: Correlating positively with patch test score were the PT1 expanded TCR counts.

TCRdb ran MiXCR on the RACE reads and lists one entry per CDR3 protein. The sample contains some 180,000 distinct CDR3 sequences, about a fifth of which appear only once. This material consisted of whole blood, taken in connection with sensitization to the hapten diphenylcyclopropenone (DPC). The rearrangement uses TRBV2 and TRBJ2-7, with TRBD2 matching 9 bases. The sequence derives from a woman in her 50s with alopecia areata. Some clones in this sample may be carry-over from other donors' samples. This CDR3 reads CASRVLSGRLEQYF. CDR3 DNA: TGTGCCAGCAGAGTACTAAGCGGGAGGCTTGAGCAGTACTTC.